Presented here are 20 T cell receptor beta chains from one specimen sequenced in a study of cytomegalovirus exposure and HLA in healthy donors. Method: immunoSEQ multiplex PCR; TCRdb's copy keeps in-frame clones and lacks some. The data hold 120,000 to 150,000 clones, with roughly 86% observed a single time. The sample comprised PBMCs. All receptors come from a man aged 18-30 years in good health and CMV-seropositive.

The chain joins TRBV30 to TRBJ2-5; D might be TRBD1 (5 bases). CDR1 and CDR2 (germline): GTSNPN, SVGIG (reference sequence). The CDR3 has 13 amino acids. V was trimmed by 0 bases and J by 5 bases, leaving 10 bases between them. CDR3 in DNA: TGTGCCTGGAGTGTAAAGGGGAAGGAGACCCAGTACTTC. Its translation: CAWSVKGKETQYF.

The chain combines TRBV18 with TRBJ1-2; D is perhaps TRBD1 (5 bases). Germline CDR1 reads KGHSH; CDR2 reads LQKENI. The CDR3 contains 12 residues. The ends were cut back, 5 bases at V and 6 bases at J, with 10 bases in the middle. The DNA for the CDR3 is TGTGCCAGCTCAATCCGGGGGGATGGCTACACCTTC. It encodes CASSIRGDGYTF. The complete variable domain, with remaining parts taken from reference TRBV18 and TRBJ1-2, reads NAGVMQNPRHLVRRRGQEARLRCSPMKGHSHVYWYRQLPEEGLKFMVYLQKENIIDESGMPKERFSAEFPKEGPSILRIQQVVRGDSAAYFCASSIRGDGYTFGSGTRLTVV.

The chain has TRBV6-1 and TRBJ2-7, with 11 bases lining up with TRBD2. Germline lookup yields CDR1 MNHNS and CDR2 SASEGT. This CDR3 has 15 residues. The junction had 3 bases not matched to a gene; V was cut back by 4 bases and J by 1 base. The CDR3 DNA reads TGTGCCAGCAGTGGGCGACTAGCGGGATCCTACGAGCAGTACTTC. Its translation: CASSGRLAGSYEQYF.

This clone is a singleton in its sample. The rearrangement joins TRBV9 to TRBJ2-3, with 14 bases identical to TRBD2. Germline V CDR1 and CDR2: SGDLS, YYNGEE. The J segment lost 0 bases and the V segment lost 2 bases, leaving 8 bases of the junction unmatched. The CDR3 loop spans 19 amino acids. The CDR3, as DNA: TGTGCCAGCAGCGTGAGGCCCGGGACTAGCGGGGGTAGCACAGATACGCAGTATTTT. Amino acids: CASSVRPGTSGGSTDTQYF.

This clone was seen a few times. The chain couples TRBV7-2 to TRBJ1-1; D unclear. V lost 3 bases to trimming and J lost 4 bases, with 15 bases between them. Germline-derived CDR1 and CDR2 are SGHTA and FQGNSA. This CDR3 comprises 15 residues. CDR3: CASSFSLLSSTEAFF. In nucleotides, the CDR3 is TGTGCCAGCAGCTTCTCTCTTCTTTCGAGCACTGAAGCTTTCTTT.

The rearrangement links TRBV2 to TRBJ2-1, with D possibly TRBD2 on 6 matching bases. CDR1 is SNHLY, CDR2 FYNNEI, per germline. CDR3 length: 17 amino acids. Trimming removed 3 bases at V and 6 bases at J, with 21 bases between. CDR3 nucleotides: TGTGCCAGCAGTGAGGATGGGGGACTGCGGGCCCTCAATGAGCAGTTCTTC. It codes for CASSEDGGLRALNEQFF.

The chain is built from TRBV5-1 and TRBJ2-1; 9 positions match TRBD2. There are 16 residues in the CDR3. J lost 7 bases, V lost 4 bases, and 12 bases had no gene match. Germline V gene sequence: CDR1 SGHRS, CDR2 YFSETQ. In DNA, the CDR3 is TGCGCCAGCAGCCCCCTTAGCGGGAGACTGGGGAATGAGCAGTTCTTC. It encodes CASSPLSGRLGNEQFF.

This chain uses TRBV6-1 with TRBJ2-7, with TRBD2 matching 7 bases. The CDR3 consists of 13 residues. J lost 2 bases, V lost 6 bases, and 4 bases had no gene match. Germline V gene lookup returns CDR1 MNHNS and CDR2 SASEGT. As DNA, the CDR3 is TGTGCCAGCAGGCGAGCGGGGACCTACGAGCAGTACTTC. Its protein is CASRRAGTYEQYF.

Only a few counts were recorded for this clone. The chain recombines TRBV10-3 with TRBJ1-2, with TRBD1 identical over 8 bases. This CDR3 has 14 residues. The germline CDR1 and CDR2 sequences are ENHRY and SYGVKD. The J segment lost 2 bases and the V segment lost 5 bases, leaving 4 bases of the junction unmatched. CDR3 sequence: CAISLAGGNYGYTF. The CDR3 DNA reads as TGTGCCATCAGTCTCGCAGGGGGCAACTATGGCTACACCTTC.

The chain couples TRBV2 to TRBJ2-1, with a weak D call TRBD1 (6 bases). The CDR3 is 14 amino acids. Trimming cost V 6 bases and J 4 bases, with 13 bases left between them. Germline V lookup: CDR1 SNHLY, CDR2 FYNNEI. The CDR3 reads CASRSEGVYNEQFF. The CDR3 DNA follows: TGTGCCAGCAGATCCGAGGGGGTTTACAATGAGCAGTTCTTC. The full variable domain, rest sourced from reference TRBV2 and TRBJ2-1, is EPEVTQTPSHQVTQMGQEVILRCVPISNHLYFYWYRQILGQKVEFLVSFYNNEISEKSEIFDDQFSVERPDGSNFTLKIRSTKLEDSAMYFCASRSEGVYNEQFFGPGTRLTVL.

The chain carries TRBV27 and TRBJ1-1; D is perhaps TRBD1 (6 bases). Per germline, CDR1 MNHEY and CDR2 SMNVEV (reference sequence). The V end lost 0 bases, the J end lost 5 bases, and 13 bases lay between the germline ends. The CDR3 is 15 residues long. CDR3 in DNA: TGTGCCAGCAGTTTATCGGAAGGGGGTGGGACTGAAGCTTTCTTT. Protein sequence: CASSLSEGGGTEAFF.

The chain has TRBV28 and TRBJ2-2; D not certain. V was shortened by 2 bases and J by 7 bases, with 11 bases between the two germline ends. CDR3 length: 14 amino acids. Per the germline V gene, CDR1 is MDHEN and CDR2 is SYDVKM. The CDR3 sequence is CASSLRSLHGELFF. In DNA form, the CDR3 reads TGTGCCAGCAGTTTAAGGAGCTTGCACGGGGAGCTGTTTTTT.

V is TRBV11-3 and J is TRBJ2-4; 9 nucleotides align to TRBD1. J was trimmed by 12 bases and V by 1 base; bases with no gene match: 10. Germline V gene data show CDR1 as SGHNT and CDR2 as YENEEA. The CDR3 is made up of 15 amino acids. The CDR3 reads CASSLGKTGGPSQYF. The CDR3, as DNA: TGTGCCAGCAGCTTAGGGAAGACAGGGGGGCCCTCTCAGTACTTC.

This clone has only a few counts. This chain uses TRBV4-1 with TRBJ1-3; 8 nucleotides agree with TRBD1. There are 15 residues in the CDR3. The V segment lost 1 base and the J segment 4 bases; nucleotides outside the gene matches: 3. CDR1 MGHRA and CDR2 YSYEKL come from the germline V gene. CDR3 nucleotide sequence: TGCGCCAGCAGCCAAGCCAGGGGGCCGGGAAACACCATATATTTT. Translated, it gives CASSQARGPGNTIYF.

The chain employs TRBV2 and TRBJ1-6, with D hard to call. V was shortened by 4 bases and J by 10 bases, with 17 bases between the two germline ends. From germline, CDR1 is SNHLY and CDR2 FYNNEI. This CDR3 comprises 15 residues. CDR3 in amino acids: CASSVLGLMRSPLHF. For the CDR3, the DNA is TGTGCCAGCAGTGTACTCGGCCTGATGAGGTCACCCCTCCACTTT.

This clone was picked up one time. J is TRBJ2-5 and V is TRBV7-3; 14 bases are shared with TRBD2. The CDR3 spans 16 residues. Germline V gene data show CDR1 as SGHTA and CDR2 as FQGTGA. The V gene end was trimmed by 3 bases and the J gene end by 5 bases; junction bases not matched to a gene: 5. CDR3 sequence reads: CASSLGTSGRRETQYF. The DNA for the CDR3 is TGTGCCAGCAGCTTGGGGACTAGCGGGAGACGGGAGACCCAGTACTTC.

This chain uses TRBV6-1 with TRBJ2-5; 12 bases match TRBD1. Trimming removed 1 base from V and 5 bases from J; junction bases left unmatched: 8. In germline, CDR1 is MNHNS, CDR2 SASEGT. This CDR3 is 17 amino acids long. CDR3 amino acids: CASSEVRGTGGWETQYF. As DNA, the CDR3 is TGTGCCAGCAGTGAAGTCCGGGGGACAGGGGGCTGGGAGACCCAGTACTTC.

The rearrangement uses TRBV28 and TRBJ2-1; the D gene is possibly TRBD2 (6 bases). V lost 5 bases, J lost 5 bases, and 19 bases lay in between. This CDR3 region has 16 residues. Germline V gene data show CDR1 as MDHEN and CDR2 as SYDVKM. CDR3 sequence reads: CASSKRERRANNEQFF. CDR3 coding DNA: TGTGCCAGCAGTAAGAGAGAAAGGAGGGCGAACAATGAGCAGTTCTTC.

As to this clone: Other DNA sequences in this specimen translate into the identical CDR3. This chain joins TRBV5-1 and TRBJ2-2; a possible D gene is TRBD1 (6 bases). Trimming left V 2 bases short and J 5 bases short, with 10 bases between. This CDR3 region has 14 residues. Germline-derived CDR1 and CDR2 are SGHRS and YFSETQ. The CDR3 coding sequence is TGCGCCAGCAGCTTACAGGGAGCTACCGGGGAGCTGTTTTTT. It encodes CASSLQGATGELFF. Filled out from reference TRBV5-1 and TRBJ2-2, the complete variable domain reads KAGVTQTPRYLIKTRGQQVTLSCSPISGHRSVSWYQQTPGQGLQFLFEYFSETQRNKGNFPGRFSGRQFSNSRSEMNVSTLELGDSALYLCASSLQGATGELFFGEGSRLTVL.

V is TRBV30 and J is TRBJ1-3, with D maybe TRBD1 (5 bases). Deletions cut 4 bases from V and 2 bases from J, with 15 bases between. The CDR3 runs to 15 residues. CDR1 and CDR2 (germline): GTSNPN, SVGIG (reference sequence). The CDR3 DNA reads as TGTGCCTGGACTCTATGGGGGGGTACTGGAAACACCATATATTTT. Protein: CAWTLWGGTGNTIYF.